This T cell receptor (beta chain) comes out of a study of sequential checkpoint blockade in melanoma. Overall study: Arm A got nivolumab then ipilimumab; arm B the reverse, 1:1.

This table comes from immunoSEQ multiplex PCR, and its TCRdb copy is limited to in-frame clones, with some not included. Of about 22,000 clones listed, over 75% were seen once; the top ten hold around 26%. The treatment here: randomized to nivolumab then ipilimumab (arm A) or the reverse (arm B). DNA-damaging chemotherapy had not been given to any patient beforehand. Live CD3+CD8+ CD19− CD56− cells were sorted from PBMCs. The CDR3 is made up of 15 amino acids. V was trimmed by 4 bases and J by 1 base, leaving 15 bases between them. The V gene's germline CDR1 is SGDLS and CDR2 YYNGEE. The gene calls are TRBV9 and TRBJ2-7; D unclear. This clonotype was obtained from a human donor with melanoma. This material consisted of CD8+ T cells sorted from blood (inferred from file names), taken from a patient given nivolumab and ipilimumab in sequence. Here the CDR3 reads CASSFGDDGSYEQYF. The CDR3 region has the DNA TGTGCCAGCAGCTTTGGAGATGACGGATCCTACGAGCAGTACTTC.